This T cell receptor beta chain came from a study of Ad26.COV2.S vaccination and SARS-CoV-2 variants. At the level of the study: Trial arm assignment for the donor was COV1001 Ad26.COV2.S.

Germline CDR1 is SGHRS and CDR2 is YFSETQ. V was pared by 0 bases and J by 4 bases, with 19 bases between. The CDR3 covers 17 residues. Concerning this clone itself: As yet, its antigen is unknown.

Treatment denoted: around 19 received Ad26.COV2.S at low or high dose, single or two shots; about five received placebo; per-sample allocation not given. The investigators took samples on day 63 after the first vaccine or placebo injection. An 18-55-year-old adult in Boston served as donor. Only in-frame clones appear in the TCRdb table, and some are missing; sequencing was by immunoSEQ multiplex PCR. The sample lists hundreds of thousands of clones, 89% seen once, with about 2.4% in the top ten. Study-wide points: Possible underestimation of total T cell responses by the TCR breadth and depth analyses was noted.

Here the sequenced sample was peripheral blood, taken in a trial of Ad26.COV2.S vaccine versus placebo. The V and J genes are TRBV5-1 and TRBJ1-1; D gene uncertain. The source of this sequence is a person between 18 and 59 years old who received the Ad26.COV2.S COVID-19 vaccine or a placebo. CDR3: CASSLAMTRPLLTEAFF. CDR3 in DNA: TGCGCCAGCAGCTTGGCGATGACGCGACCACTTCTCACTGAAGCTTTCTTT.